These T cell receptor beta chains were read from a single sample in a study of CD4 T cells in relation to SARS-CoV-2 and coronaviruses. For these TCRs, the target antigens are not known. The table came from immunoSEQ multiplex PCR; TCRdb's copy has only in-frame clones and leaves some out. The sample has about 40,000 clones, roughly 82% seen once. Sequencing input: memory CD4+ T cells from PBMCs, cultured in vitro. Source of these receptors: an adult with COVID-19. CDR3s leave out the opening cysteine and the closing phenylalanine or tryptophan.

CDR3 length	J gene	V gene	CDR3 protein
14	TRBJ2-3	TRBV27	ASSPRLAGGLHTQY
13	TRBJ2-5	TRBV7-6	ASSLEGQTFETQY
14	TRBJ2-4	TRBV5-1	ASSLTQTLAKNIQY
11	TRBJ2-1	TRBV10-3	ASAGWVGDEQF
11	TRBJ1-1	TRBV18	ASSQNRRTEAF
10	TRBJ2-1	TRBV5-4	ASSMGTVEQF
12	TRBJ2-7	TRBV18	ASSPEFGFDEQY
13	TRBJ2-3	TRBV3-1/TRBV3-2	ASSQYLDRSDTQY
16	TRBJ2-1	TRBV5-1	ASSMIQGTGGGLNEQF
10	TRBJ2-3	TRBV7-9	ASSLSTDTQY
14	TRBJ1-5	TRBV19	ASSIVSGHSNQPQH
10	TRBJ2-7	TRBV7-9	ASSDGGYEQY
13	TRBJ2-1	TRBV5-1	ASRNRAGAYNEQF
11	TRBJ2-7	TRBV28	ASSRDYVNEQY
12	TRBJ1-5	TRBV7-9	ASSLSTGDQPQH
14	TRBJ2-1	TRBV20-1	SASFRAGITYNEQF